Listed below are T cell receptor beta chains from one sample, sequenced in a study of OX40 agonist ivuxolimab in advanced cancers. Profiling relied on immunoSEQ multiplex PCR, and the TCRdb table lists in-frame clones only, not all of them. The repertoire consists of approximately 52,000 clones, with roughly 86% occurring once and the leading ten covering roughly 13%. Sequences were derived from CD4+ or CD8+ T cells sorted from blood, sampled in a trial of the OX40 agonist ivuxolimab. All receptors come from an adult with an advanced solid tumor such as melanoma, head and neck, liver or kidney cancer. The CDR3 runs from the conserved cysteine through the conserved F or W. The D gene is left open where the match is weak. Not every row has a clone size; where given, it reads once, few, many or a size class.

v_gene,j_gene,abundance,len,d_gene,CDR3aa,CDR3nt
TRBV5-4,TRBJ1-1,NA,12,NA,CASRSIDTEAFF,TGTGCCAGCAGGTCGATTGACACTGAAGCTTTCTTT
TRBV11-2,TRBJ2-1,NA,13,NA,CASSLGGVGEQFF,TGTGCCAGCAGCTTAGGGGGTGTGGGTGAGCAGTTCTTC
TRBV9,TRBJ1-1,NA,14,TRBD1,CASSVGGGGTEAFF,TGTGCCAGCAGCGTAGGAGGGGGCGGCACTGAAGCTTTCTTT
TRBV7-9,TRBJ1-2,NA,15,NA,CASSLVPGQDYGYTF,TGTGCCAGCAGCTTAGTTCCAGGGCAGGACTATGGCTACACCTTC
TRBV9,TRBJ2-3,NA,16,TRBD2,CASSYGGAGLTDTQYF,TGTGCCAGCAGCTACGGGGGGGCTGGTCTGACAGATACGCAGTATTTT
TRBV11-2,TRBJ2-7,NA,13,NA,CASTPGGVDEQYF,TGTGCCAGCACCCCTGGGGGCGTGGACGAGCAGTACTTC
TRBV7-9,TRBJ1-2,NA,17,NA,CASSLISRGHRVYGYTF,TGTGCCAGCAGCTTGATCAGCCGAGGGCACCGAGTCTATGGCTACACCTTC
TRBV28,TRBJ2-7,NA,14,TRBD1,CASSPDRGVLEQYF,TGTGCCAGCAGTCCGGACAGGGGAGTGTTAGAGCAGTACTTC
TRBV19,TRBJ2-7,NA,14,NA,CASSTSDDAYEQYF,TGTGCCAGTAGTACTTCCGACGACGCCTACGAGCAGTACTTC
TRBV4-3,TRBJ2-2,NA,17,NA,CASSQLTGLPDTGELFF,TGCGCCAGCAGCCAATTAACAGGTTTACCGGACACCGGGGAGCTGTTTTTT
TRBV5-5,TRBJ2-3,NA,15,NA,CASSFPRTNTDTQYF,TGTGCCAGCAGCTTTCCGCGGACAAACACAGATACGCAGTATTTT
TRBV28,TRBJ1-4,NA,10,NA,CASRGGGLFF,TGTGCCAGCCGCGGCGGGGGCCTGTTTTTT
TRBV6-5,TRBJ1-1,NA,16,NA,CASSYALTGPNTEAFF,TGTGCCAGCAGTTACGCGTTGACGGGCCCCAACACTGAAGCTTTCTTT
TRBV5-8,TRBJ2-5,NA,15,NA,CASSPGTASQETQYF,TGTGCCAGCAGCCCGGGGACCGCGTCCCAGGAGACCCAGTACTTC
TRBV6-5,TRBJ2-7,NA,15,TRBD2,CASSYSGGVAYEQYF,TGTGCCAGCAGTTACTCCGGGGGGGTGGCCTACGAGCAGTACTTC
TRBV6-1,TRBJ2-5,NA,15,NA,CASSEVALLQETQYF,TGTGCCAGCAGTGAGGTAGCCCTCCTGCAAGAGACCCAGTACTTC
TRBV7-2,TRBJ2-7,NA,13,NA,CASSHLVGGEQYF,TGTGCCAGCAGCCACCTGGTAGGTGGCGAGCAGTACTTC
TRBV9,TRBJ2-1,NA,16,NA,CASSGPRGYRNNEQFF,TGTGCCAGCAGCGGCCCCCGGGGATACAGGAACAATGAGCAGTTCTTC
TRBV5-4,TRBJ1-1,NA,14,NA,CASSLLGENTEAFF,TGTGCCAGCAGCTTGCTGGGGGAGAACACTGAAGCTTTCTTT
TRBV6-5,TRBJ1-2,NA,12,NA,CASSSQGNGYTF,TGTGCCAGCAGTTCACAGGGTAATGGCTACACCTTC
TRBV7-3,TRBJ1-1,NA,16,NA,CASSLIRRGGGSEAFF,TGTGCCAGCAGCTTAATCCGGAGAGGGGGTGGGTCTGAAGCTTTCTTT
TRBV5-4,TRBJ2-3,NA,12,NA,CASSWGEDTQYF,TGTGCCAGCAGCTGGGGGGAGGATACGCAGTATTTT
TRBV6-6,TRBJ2-7,NA,15,TRBD1,CASRTGQGASDEQYF,TGTGCCAGCAGAACGGGACAGGGGGCATCCGACGAGCAGTACTTC
TRBV7-6,TRBJ2-7,NA,14,NA,CASSLEKRSYEQYF,TGTGCCAGCAGCTTAGAAAAGAGGTCCTACGAGCAGTACTTC
TRBV11-2,TRBJ2-3,NA,16,TRBD2,CASSDTSGGDTDTQYF,TGTGCCAGCAGCGATACTAGTGGGGGGGACACAGATACGCAGTATTTT
TRBV7-9,TRBJ2-2,NA,15,NA,CASSARDGDTGELFF,TGTGCCAGCAGCGCCCGGGACGGAGACACCGGGGAGCTGTTTTTT
TRBV27,TRBJ2-1,NA,15,NA,CASSSPGSSYNEQFF,TGTGCCAGCAGTTCTCCAGGGTCCTCCTACAATGAGCAGTTCTTC
TRBV15,TRBJ2-4,NA,17,TRBD1,CATSRSRPGQGENIQYF,TGTGCCACCAGCAGAAGCCGGCCGGGACAGGGTGAAAACATTCAGTACTTC
TRBV27,TRBJ1-5,NA,16,NA,CASSLSAGDSNQPQHF,TGTGCCAGCAGTTTATCGGCGGGGGATAGCAATCAGCCCCAGCATTTT
TRBV10-2,TRBJ2-3,NA,14,NA,CASSEFSARGTQYF,TGCGCCAGCAGTGAGTTCAGCGCGAGGGGTACGCAGTATTTT
TRBV29-1,TRBJ2-7,NA,14,NA,CSVEAGETAYEQYF,TGCAGCGTTGAAGCCGGGGAGACGGCCTACGAGCAGTACTTC
TRBV5-4,TRBJ1-1,NA,12,NA,CASSFDGTEAFF,TGTGCCAGCAGCTTCGACGGGACTGAAGCTTTCTTT
TRBV14,TRBJ1-2,NA,16,NA,CASSQEDLGLVYGYTF,TGTGCCAGCAGCCAAGAGGATCTGGGGCTTGTCTATGGCTACACCTTC
TRBV9,TRBJ2-2,NA,15,TRBD1,CASSVPQGAGGELFF,TGTGCCAGCAGCGTTCCTCAGGGGGCAGGCGGGGAGCTGTTTTTT
TRBV18,TRBJ1-4,NA,17,TRBD1,CASSPNRGQDLNEKLFF,TGTGCCAGCTCGCCAAATCGGGGACAGGATCTTAATGAAAAACTGTTTTTT
TRBV4-1,TRBJ2-3,once,13,NA,CASSLALADTQYF,TGCGCCAGCAGCTTAGCGCTGGCAGATACGCAGTATTTT
TRBV18,TRBJ1-1,NA,13,NA,CASSPPSATEAFF,TGTGCCAGCTCACCACCATCAGCCACTGAAGCTTTCTTT
TRBV11-3,TRBJ2-2,once,13,NA,CASSFGNTGELFF,TGTGCCAGCAGCTTCGGGAACACCGGGGAGCTGTTTTTT
TRBV7-9,TRBJ2-7,NA,13,NA,CASSLGDSYEQYF,TGTGCCAGCAGCTTAGGGGATTCCTACGAGCAGTACTTC
TRBV7-9,TRBJ2-7,NA,16,TRBD1,CASSPARDSRGNEQYF,TGTGCCAGCAGCCCGGCGAGGGACAGTCGGGGCAACGAGCAGTACTTC
TRBV10-1,TRBJ2-7,NA,13,TRBD1,CASSGTGDYEQYF,TGCGCCAGCAGTGGGACAGGGGACTACGAGCAGTACTTC